This T cell receptor (beta chain) stems from a study of T cells expressing NK-cell markers. On the study more broadly: Researchers got TCR beta repertoires out of sorted CD3+CD56+NKG2C+, CD3+CD56+NKG2C- and CD3+CD56-NKG2C+ T cells. One of eight sequenced donors was HCMV-seronegative; the other seven were seropositive. Study results and caveats: Dominant NKG2C+ clonotypes accounted for roughly 1.0-7.0% of CD8+ T cells in a handful of donors. The CD3+CD56-NKG2C+ fraction was also led by these clonotypes in a few donors.

A note on this clonotype: Its matching antigen is unknown.

Germline V CDR1 and CDR2: MGHRA, YSYEKL. The CDR3 covers 15 residues. TCRdb re-analyzed the 5' RACE reads; it lists each CDR3 protein once, without DNA. Its table records under 500,000 distinct CDR3 sequences. This sequence was found in a woman aged 18 to 75 in good health. Sequencing was done on a sample of blood T cells: a sorted CD56 or NKG2C T cell subset, CD4+ or CD8+ T cells, or bulk PBMC T cells (not recorded which). The chain combines TRBV4-1 with TRBJ2-3; absent DNA, TCRdb's TRBD1 call cannot be checked. The CDR3 region is CASSPGQGAADTQYF.